The text below deals with one T cell receptor beta chain. Its matching antigen is unknown. Sequencing was performed with immunoSEQ multiplex PCR; in TCRdb, only in-frame clones are kept and a portion is missing. The sample lists 9,500 to 12,000 clones; 65% to 75% were seen once. Trimming pared 1 base from V and 3 bases from J, leaving 12 bases between. This CDR3 has 15 residues. Germline V gene data show CDR1 as MNHNS and CDR2 as SASEGT. The source of the sample is a study of chemoradiotherapy in HPV16-positive cancers. Study-wide background: Candidate HPV-specific clones and shared TCR motifs came from two HPV16-positive patients.

Study observations and caveats: HPV-specific T cells were functionally defined from only a couple of HPV16-positive patients. For HPV16-positive patients, expanding HPV-responsive T cells associated with longer recurrence-free survival.

This sequence joins TRBV6-1 and TRBJ1-1; D gene uncertain. This material was acquired from a patient who underwent chemoradiotherapy. The sequence was collected from a human donor with HPV-associated anogenital cancer. CDR3 DNA sequence: TGTGCCAGCAGTGAAGAGTTGGGGATCTACACTGAAGCTTTCTTT. Translating gives CASSEELGIYTEAFF.